The 16 T cell receptor beta chains reported below all come from one sample, sequenced in a study of cytomegalovirus exposure and HLA in healthy donors (dated by TCRdb to about 2017). Library creation used the immunoSEQ multiplex PCR assay. TCRdb retrieved this table from immuneACCESS and kept in-frame rearrangements only. Not all clones are present; in checked studies, unresolved V genes account for under half, and no reason is known for the remainder. This sample holds about 120,000 clones; roughly 90% were observed only once. The ten largest clones take up about 6% of the sample. Specimen: PBMCs. These TCRs come from a woman aged 18-29 years in good health and CMV-seropositive.

The rearrangement uses TRBV30 and TRBJ1-2, with D possibly matching TRBD1 (6 bases). This CDR3 has 16 amino acids. CDR1 GTSNPN and CDR2 SVGIG come from the germline V gene (reference sequence). Trimming pared 4 bases from V and 2 bases from J, leaving 20 bases between. CDR3 nucleotide sequence: TGTGCCTGGAACCCGGGACACCTATTACCCAACTATGGCTACACCTTC. Translated, it gives CAWNPGHLLPNYGYTF.

The rearrangement uses TRBV7-2 and TRBJ1-4; D gene uncertain. CDR1 and CDR2 (germline): SGHTA, FQGNSA. V shed 5 bases and J shed 10 bases, with 23 bases lying between them. The CDR3 extends over 16 amino acids. This CDR3 is CASSLDVIDPRGKLFF. The CDR3 DNA sequence: TGTGCCAGCAGCCTAGACGTCATAGACCCGAGAGGAAAACTGTTTTTT. Together with reference TRBV7-2 and TRBJ1-4, the CDR3 gives the full variable domain: GAGVSQSPSNKVTEKGKDVELRCDPISGHTALYWYRQSLGQGLEFLIYFQGNSAPDKSGLPSDRFSAERTGGSVSTLTIQRTQQEDSAVYLCASSLDVIDPRGKLFFGSGTQLSVL.

The chain combines TRBV29-1 with TRBJ1-2, with D possibly matching TRBD1 (5 bases). V lost 5 bases to trimming and J lost 2 bases, with 9 bases between them. Germline V gene sequence: CDR1 SQVTM, CDR2 ANQGSEA. The CDR3 loop spans 12 amino acids. The DNA for the CDR3 is TGCAGCGTTCCGGACATGAACTATGGCTACACCTTC. Encoded protein: CSVPDMNYGYTF.

The chain links TRBV5-1 to TRBJ2-7; TRBD2 agrees at 13 bases. V lost 4 bases and J lost 2; bases outside the gene matches: 3. Germline values: CDR1 SGHRS, CDR2 YFSETQ. The CDR3 sequence is 15 residues long. The CDR3, as DNA: TGCGCCAGCAGCACCGGACTAGCGGGAGCCTACGAGCAGTACTTC. It specifies CASSTGLAGAYEQYF.

The rearrangement joins TRBV9 to TRBJ2-3; D not resolved. Looked up from germline, CDR1 is SGDLS and CDR2 is YYNGEE. With 0 bases removed from V and 6 bases from J, the gap between germline ends came to 11 bases. The CDR3 consists of 14 residues. CDR3 sequence: CASSVGGIGDTQYF. The CDR3 bases are TGTGCCAGCAGCGTAGGAGGAATAGGTGATACGCAGTATTTT.

This clone turned up a few times. The chain carries TRBV7-8 and TRBJ1-2, with D perhaps TRBD1 (6 bases). The germline gives CDR1 SGHVS, CDR2 FQNEAQ. V lost 5 bases and J lost 7, with 14 bases in between. This CDR3 is built from 13 residues. Here the CDR3 reads CASSRTARGGYTF. DNA for the CDR3: TGTGCCAGCAGCCGGACAGCTCGGGGTGGCTACACCTTC.

The rearrangement links TRBV5-1 to TRBJ2-5; 10 bases match TRBD1. The CDR3 sequence is 16 residues long. The junction had 7 bases not matched to a gene; V was cut back by 0 bases and J by 5 bases. The V gene's germline CDR1 is SGHRS and CDR2 YFSETQ. The CDR3 nucleotides are TGCGCCAGCAGCTTGGCCAACGACAGGGGGCGGGAGACCCAGTACTTC. Translated: CASSLANDRGRETQYF.

The CDR3 DNA reads TGCGCCAGCAGCTTGAAAGGGAGCTCCTACGAGCAGTACTTC. Encoded protein: CASSLKGSSYEQYF. The chain couples TRBV5-1 to TRBJ2-7; tentatively, D is TRBD2 (5 bases). Between the trimmed V and J ends, which lost 1 base and 0 bases, there was a span of 8 bases. CDR3 size: 14 residues. From germline, CDR1 is SGHRS and CDR2 YFSETQ.

The J gene is TRBJ2-7, the V gene TRBV27; TRBD2 aligns across 8 bases. The CDR3 extends over 15 amino acids. Germline-derived CDR1 and CDR2 are MNHEY and SMNVEV (reference sequence). V dropped 7 bases and J dropped 0; count of bases not matched to a gene: 8. The CDR3 sequence is CASKLSAGVSYEQYF. As DNA, the CDR3 is TGTGCCAGCAAGCTTTCAGCGGGAGTCTCCTACGAGCAGTACTTC.

This clone was seen just once. The genes are TRBV5-1 and TRBJ2-3; D is unclear. V lost 1 base and J lost 2, with 11 bases in between. In germline, CDR1 is SGHRS, CDR2 YFSETQ. The CDR3 has 15 amino acids. CDR3 residues: CASSLTVQITDTQYF. The CDR3 nucleotides read TGCGCCAGCAGCTTGACCGTGCAGATCACAGATACGCAGTATTTT.

This clone appeared a single time. The chain combines TRBV27 with TRBJ1-3, with 11 positions matching TRBD1. The CDR3 loop spans 14 amino acids. The germline V gene encodes CDR1 MNHEY and CDR2 SMNVEV (reference sequence). With V trimmed by 5 bases and J by 7 bases, 4 bases remained unmatched. The CDR3: CASSPGQGANTIYF. CDR3 DNA: TGTGCCAGCAGTCCCGGACAGGGGGCGAACACCATATATTTT.

This sequence joins TRBV4-1 and TRBJ2-4, with a tentative D call TRBD2 (5 bases). Germline values: CDR1 MGHRA, CDR2 YSYEKL. The CDR3 spans 19 residues. The germline V and J ends were trimmed by 0 bases and 0 bases, with 18 bases remaining between them. The CDR3 DNA follows: TGCGCCAGCAGCCAAGATCGAGATAGCGCCAGCCTAGCCAAAAACATTCAGTACTTC. It is translated as CASSQDRDSASLAKNIQYF.

The V call is TRBV30, the J call TRBJ1-1; 9 bases are a match to TRBD1. The CDR3 is 13 amino acids. J gave up 5 bases and V 7 bases, and 8 bases lay outside the gene matches. The germline CDR1 and CDR2 sequences are GTSNPN and SVGIG (reference sequence). This CDR3 is CAYARDRVTEAFF. CDR3 nucleotide sequence: TGTGCCTACGCCCGGGACAGGGTAACTGAAGCTTTCTTT.

V and J are TRBV30 and TRBJ2-7; no clear D gene. V dropped 3 bases and J dropped 3 bases, with 9 bases sitting between them. Germline V CDR1 and CDR2: GTSNPN, SVGIG (reference sequence). CDR3 length: 12 amino acids. This CDR3 reads CAWSPSDYEQYF. The CDR3 DNA follows: TGTGCCTGGAGCCCAAGCGACTACGAGCAGTACTTC.

The count of this clone is one. The chain combines TRBV30 with TRBJ2-7; D may be TRBD1 (6 bases). Germline lookup yields CDR1 GTSNPN and CDR2 SVGIG (reference sequence). Trimming pared 1 base from V and 5 bases from J, leaving 15 bases between. The length of the CDR3 is 14 residues. The CDR3 coding sequence is TGTGCCTGGAGTGACAGGGCCGGGGTGCACGAGCAGTACTTC. As protein: CAWSDRAGVHEQYF. The variable domain in full, completed from reference TRBV30 and TRBJ2-7, reads SQTIHQWPATLVQPVGSPLSLECTVEGTSNPNLYWYRQAAGRGLQLLFYSVGIGQISSEVPQNLSASRPQDRQFILSSKKLLLSDSGFYLCAWSDRAGVHEQYFGPGTRLTVT.

Here the CDR3 DNA reads TGTGCCAGCAACCGGGGGGAGACGGGATTTTCAGATACGCAGTATTTT. Amino acid sequence: CASNRGETGFSDTQYF. The chain recombines TRBV25-1 with TRBJ2-3; 7 nucleotides agree with TRBD2. This CDR3 spans 16 amino acids. The V gene end was trimmed by 7 bases and the J gene end by 4 bases; junction bases not matched to a gene: 14. Per germline, CDR1 MGHDK and CDR2 SYGVNS.